The sample holds many counts of the clone carrying this TCR beta chain. The germline CDR1 and CDR2 sequences are MRHNA and SNTAGT. The CDR3 has 14 amino acids. J was trimmed by 6 bases and V by 7 bases; bases with no gene match: 6. TCRdb reprocessed the 5' RACE reads via MiXCR and lists one record per CDR3 protein. The top ten hold 8.2% of the sample, which has around 27,000 distinct CDR3 sequences, 3% to 5% seen once. The record originates from a study of early T cells in non-severe SARS-CoV-2 infection. This TCR was recovered from an adult who was a healthcare worker with PCR-confirmed SARS-CoV-2 infection or an uninfected control (not recorded which). The material sequenced was whole blood. The rearrangement uses TRBV6-4 and TRBJ2-6; 7 bases line up with TRBD1. The CDR3 coding sequence is TGTGCCAGCAAACAGGGGAGCGAGGCCAACGTCCTGACTTTC. Amino acid sequence: CASKQGSEANVLTF.